A single sample is the source of the 6 T cell receptor beta chains below, sequenced in a study of cytomegalovirus exposure and HLA in healthy donors. PCR primers comprised 60 Vbeta and 13 Jbeta primers. Profiling relied on immunoSEQ multiplex PCR, and the TCRdb table lists in-frame clones only, not all of them. The table has over 150,000 clones, 70% to 80% seen once. Sample: PBMCs. These receptors originate from a man younger than 35 in good health and CMV-seropositive.

The chain combines TRBV7-9 with TRBJ1-5; TRBD1 might be the D (5 bases). CDR1 and CDR2 from the germline V gene are SEHNR and FQNEAQ (reference sequence). V lost 1 base, J lost 1 base, and 8 bases lay in between. This CDR3 region has 15 residues. The DNA for the CDR3 is TGTGCCAGCAGCTTAGGGCAGGGAAGCAATCAGCCCCAGCATTTT. Protein: CASSLGQGSNQPQHF.

The chain has TRBV5-4 and TRBJ1-2; D gene uncertain. The V and J ends lost 4 bases and 4 bases respectively, with 14 bases between them. Germline CDR1 is SGHNT and CDR2 is YYREEE (reference sequence). The CDR3 sequence is 14 residues long. CDR3 amino acids: CASSAGGILYGYTF. The CDR3 DNA is TGTGCCAGCAGCGCCGGCGGGATACTCTATGGCTACACCTTC.

This clone was detected once. J is TRBJ2-5 and V is TRBV7-2, with 11 bases that match TRBD2. J gave up 5 bases and V 5 bases, and 7 bases lay outside the gene matches. The germline V gene encodes CDR1 SGHTA and CDR2 FQGNSA. The CDR3 loop spans 15 amino acids. The CDR3 DNA reads as TGTGCCAGCAGCCTTAGCGGGGGGGCCTTGGAGACCCAGTACTTC. This encodes CASSLSGGALETQYF.

This rearrangement joins TRBV4-2 to TRBJ1-5; unclear D gene. Germline-derived CDR1 and CDR2 are LGHNA and YNFKEQ. V was pared by 0 bases and J by 3 bases, with 6 bases between. The CDR3 contains 14 residues. Written as DNA, the CDR3 is TGTGCCAGCAGCCAAGATTTGTACAATCAGCCCCAGCATTTT. Its protein is CASSQDLYNQPQHF.

The V call is TRBV9, the J call TRBJ2-3; D is undetermined. The germline V gene encodes CDR1 SGDLS and CDR2 YYNGEE. Trimming removed 2 bases from V and 2 bases from J, with 12 bases in between. CDR3 size: 15 residues. DNA of the CDR3: TGTGCCAGCAGCGTGGCCGTTACTACCACAGATACGCAGTATTTT. Translating it yields CASSVAVTTTDTQYF.

The chain carries TRBV13 and TRBJ2-7; D not resolved. CDR3 length: 14 amino acids. Germline CDR1 reads PRHDT; CDR2 reads FYEKMQ (reference sequence). Trimming cost V 5 bases and J 2 bases, with 13 bases left between them. Here the CDR3 DNA reads TGTGCCAGCAGCACGCAAGACAAGACCTACGAGCAGTACTTC. Its protein product is CASSTQDKTYEQYF.